The rows below give T cell receptor beta chains drawn from one sample of a study of T-cell reconstitution after alpha-beta-depleted transplantation in children. TCRdb used MiXCR to reprocess the PCR reads, holding one entry per CDR3 protein. The sample gives more than 450,000 distinct CDR3 sequences, around 16% of which show up once; approximately 3% is in the top ten. The sequencing used PBMCs from the stem cell graft donor, collected from the stem cell graft. Receptors originate from a human donor who donated a stem cell graft to a child with acute lymphoblastic leukemia. Both conserved end residues are part of each CDR3. The D gene is left open where the match is weak. Some rows have no size entry. The others give once, few or many, or a class for an expanded clone.

DNA: TGTGCCAGCAGCTTACGGACAGGACTATACTATGGCTACACCTTC
CDR3: CASSLRTGLYYGYTF
J: TRBJ1-2
D: TRBD1
V: TRBV9
size: few

DNA: TGCGCCAGCAGTCGGACAGGGTCAAATTCCTACGAGCAGTACTTC
CDR3: CASSRTGSNSYEQYF
J: TRBJ2-7
D: TRBD1
V: TRBV5-1
size: few

DNA: TGTGCCAGCAGTTCACAGGGGTTCTATGGCTACACCTTC
CDR3: CASSSQGFYGYTF
J: TRBJ1-2
D: TRBD1
V: TRBV2
size: few

DNA: TGTGCCAGCAGTGTCAACAGGGCCACTGAAGCTTTCTTT
CDR3: CASSVNRATEAFF
J: TRBJ1-1
D: .
V: TRBV6-4
size: few

DNA: TGTGCCAGCAGCCGAGGACTAGATTACAATGAGCAGTTCTTC
CDR3: CASSRGLDYNEQFF
J: TRBJ2-1
D: TRBD2
V: TRBV27
size: .

DNA: TGTGCCAGCAAGATCGGGGGCGCATATTATGAAAAACTGTTTTTT
CDR3: CASKIGGAYYEKLFF
J: TRBJ1-4
D: .
V: TRBV6-1
size: few

DNA: TGCGCCAGCAGCGAAGGTGCGGGGCTAGGTCAGATAACCTACGAGCAGTACTTC
CDR3: CASSEGAGLGQITYEQYF
J: TRBJ2-7
D: .
V: TRBV4-1
size: .

DNA: TGCGCCAGCAGTACTAGCGGGAGTTATTACGAGCAGTACTTC
CDR3: CASSTSGSYYEQYF
J: TRBJ2-7
D: TRBD2
V: TRBV10-1
size: few

DNA: TGCGCCAGCAGCCAAGTCAGCTCCCCCGGGGAGCTGTTTTTT
CDR3: CASSQVSSPGELFF
J: TRBJ2-2
D: .
V: TRBV4-1
size: .

DNA: TGCAGTGCTACCCTCGTCGGTGGATACACAGATACGCAGTATTTT
CDR3: CSATLVGGYTDTQYF
J: TRBJ2-3
D: .
V: TRBV20-1
size: .

DNA: TGTGCCAGCAGCGTAGGGTTAAGAGATACGCAGTATTTT
CDR3: CASSVGLRDTQYF
J: TRBJ2-3
D: .
V: TRBV9
size: few

DNA: TGTGCCAGCAGCTCCCGAGGCGTCGAACGGGCAGATACGCAGTATTTT
CDR3: CASSSRGVERADTQYF
J: TRBJ2-3
D: .
V: TRBV7-3
size: few

DNA: TGTGGGGGGGGAGGGATGAGCAATCAGCCCCAGCATTTT
CDR3: CGGGGMSNQPQHF
J: TRBJ1-5
D: .
V: TRBV12-3/TRBV12-4
size: few

DNA: TGCAGCGTTGGGACAGGGGACTCCTACGAGCAGTACTTC
CDR3: CSVGTGDSYEQYF
J: TRBJ2-7
D: TRBD1
V: TRBV29-1
size: .

DNA: TGTGCCACCCGAGAGGGTTACGAGCAGTACTTC
CDR3: CATREGYEQYF
J: TRBJ2-7
D: .
V: TRBV12-3/TRBV12-4
size: .

DNA: TGCGCCAGCAGCCATCGTGGACTAGCGGGAGAATACAATGAGCAGTTCTTC
CDR3: CASSHRGLAGEYNEQFF
J: TRBJ2-1
D: TRBD2
V: TRBV4-1
size: few

DNA: TGCGCCAGCAGCAAAACCCGGGACTACCTAAACAATGAGCAGTTCTTC
CDR3: CASSKTRDYLNNEQFF
J: TRBJ2-1
D: TRBD2
V: TRBV5-1
size: few

DNA: TGCGCCAGCAGCTTTACCGGGACAGGTAGTGGCTACACCTTC
CDR3: CASSFTGTGSGYTF
J: TRBJ1-2
D: TRBD1
V: TRBV5-1
size: few

DNA: TGCGCCAGCAGCTTCGGACAGGGTCGGGCTCAGCCCCAGCATTTT
CDR3: CASSFGQGRAQPQHF
J: TRBJ1-5
D: TRBD1
V: TRBV5-1
size: .

DNA: TGTGCCAGCAGCTTAGGTTCTAGCGGATGGGACGAGCAGTACTTC
CDR3: CASSLGSSGWDEQYF
J: TRBJ2-7
D: TRBD2
V: TRBV7-9
size: .

DNA: TGTGCCAGCAGCTTAACTCCCATGGGGGAGACCCAGTACTTC
CDR3: CASSLTPMGETQYF
J: TRBJ2-5
D: .
V: TRBV7-3
size: many

DNA: TGCGCCAGCAGTGAAGTAGGGGTGAACACTGAAGCTTTCTTT
CDR3: CASSEVGVNTEAFF
J: TRBJ1-1
D: .
V: TRBV10-2
size: .

DNA: TGTGCCAGCAGTTTAGTCAGGGAACGCAATCAGCCCCAGCATTTT
CDR3: CASSLVRERNQPQHF
J: TRBJ1-5
D: .
V: TRBV12-3/TRBV12-4
size: .

DNA: TGCAGCGTTGTTGCACAGACGAGCTCCTACGAGCAGTACTTC
CDR3: CSVVAQTSSYEQYF
J: TRBJ2-7
D: .
V: TRBV29-1
size: .

DNA: TGTGCCAGCACCGGGCAGTTCTATTCACCCCTCCACTTT
CDR3: CASTGQFYSPLHF
J: TRBJ1-6
D: .
V: TRBV2
size: .

DNA: TGTGCCAGCAGAACCCCTGGGGAGACCCAGTACTTC
CDR3: CASRTPGETQYF
J: TRBJ2-5
D: .
V: TRBV5-6
size: .

DNA: TGCGCCAGCAGCTTGGACCGGACAGGGCGTTACAATGAGCAGTTCTTC
CDR3: CASSLDRTGRYNEQFF
J: TRBJ2-1
D: TRBD1
V: TRBV5-1
size: .

DNA: TGTGCCAGCAGCAGGCTCCTGAACACTGAAGCTTTCTTT
CDR3: CASSRLLNTEAFF
J: TRBJ1-1
D: .
V: TRBV6-1
size: many

DNA: TGTGCCAGCAGCTTAGGGACCGGGACTAGGTTAGTCGGCAATGAGCAGTTCTTC
CDR3: CASSLGTGTRLVGNEQFF
J: TRBJ2-1
D: TRBD2
V: TRBV7-6
size: .

DNA: TGTGCCAGCAGTGAAAGGTCGGGGCCCAATGAGCAGTTCTTC
CDR3: CASSERSGPNEQFF
J: TRBJ2-1
D: .
V: TRBV25-1
size: few

DNA: TGTGCCAGCACCAAAAGCCGGGACGAAAACATTCAGTACTTC
CDR3: CASTKSRDENIQYF
J: TRBJ2-4
D: .
V: TRBV6-1
size: few

DNA: TGCGCCAGCAGCCACTCGGTGGTACTTGCCTACGAGCAGTACTTC
CDR3: CASSHSVVLAYEQYF
J: TRBJ2-7
D: .
V: TRBV4-1
size: few